These 5 T cell receptor beta chains originate from one sample sequenced in a study of tumor-infiltrating lymphocytes in oesophageal squamous cell carcinoma. TCRdb reprocessed the PCR reads via MiXCR and lists one record per CDR3 protein. This table holds 20,000 to 25,000 distinct CDR3 sequences, around 34% found once. The specimen sequenced was esophageal tumor tissue. Source of these receptors: a female donor with esophageal squamous cell carcinoma.

Of note for this clonotype: A read error may produce the germline difference seen at one junction end. V and J are TRBV7-3 and TRBJ1-6; TRBD1 might be the D (5 bases). The germline CDR1 and CDR2 sequences are SGHTA and FQGTGA. This CDR3 has 16 amino acids. The CDR3 reads CASRAGTSGSYNEQYF. The CDR3 nucleotides read TGTGCCAGCAGAGCTGGGACTAGCGGGAGTTACAATGAGCAGTACTTT. Supplemented by reference TRBV7-3 and TRBJ1-6, the full variable domain reads GAGVSQTPSNKVTEKGKYVELRCDPISGHTALYWYRQSLGQGPEFLIYFQGTGAADDSGLPNDRFFAVRPEGSVSTLKIQRTERGDSAVYLCASRAGTSGSYNEQYFGNGTRLTVT.

This clonotype was seen a single time. A much larger clonotype is one base distant, so this may be a read error. The chain has TRBV27 and TRBJ2-7; D is possibly TRBD2 (6 bases). CDR3 length equals 12 residues. Germline-derived CDR1 and CDR2 are MNHEY and SMNVEV (reference sequence). This CDR3 reads CSSRDFTYEQYF. In nucleotides, the CDR3 is TGTTCCAGCCGGGACTTTACCTACGAGCAGTACTTC.

In the case of this clonotype: Because the CDR3 is missing its conserved closing phenylalanine or tryptophan, this is likely a read error. This sequence joins TRBV11-2 and TRBJ2-1; weak D call: TRBD1 (5 bases). Between the trimmed V and J ends, which lost 1 base and 5 bases, there was a span of 12 bases. Germline lookup yields CDR1 SGHAT and CDR2 FQNNGV. The CDR3 sequence is 15 residues long. For the CDR3, the DNA is TGTGCCAGCAGCTTAGCAGCAGGGTTCAACAATGAGCAGTTCTTA. Encoded protein: CASSLAAGFNNEQFL.

The chain carries TRBV27 and TRBJ2-3; 11 positions match TRBD2. The closer fit of TRBJ2-1 to the DNA end suggests the J call may be wrong. Germline V lookup: CDR1 MNHEY, CDR2 SMNVEV (reference sequence). This CDR3 spans 15 amino acids. The CDR3 DNA sequence: TGTGCCAGCAGCCCCCGACTAGCGGGATCGAATGAGCAGTTCTTC. Translating it yields CASSPRLAGSNEQFF.

This clonotype was seen many times. The rearrangement uses TRBV28 and TRBJ2-5; 7 nucleotides match TRBD1. The J call may be in error: the DNA end matches TRBJ2-7 better. Looked up from germline, CDR1 is MDHEN and CDR2 is SYDVKM. This CDR3 has 15 amino acids. CDR3 coding DNA: TGTGCCAGCAGTTTATTGGGGACAGCTTACTACGAGCAGTACTTC. Translating it yields CASSLLGTAYYEQYF.